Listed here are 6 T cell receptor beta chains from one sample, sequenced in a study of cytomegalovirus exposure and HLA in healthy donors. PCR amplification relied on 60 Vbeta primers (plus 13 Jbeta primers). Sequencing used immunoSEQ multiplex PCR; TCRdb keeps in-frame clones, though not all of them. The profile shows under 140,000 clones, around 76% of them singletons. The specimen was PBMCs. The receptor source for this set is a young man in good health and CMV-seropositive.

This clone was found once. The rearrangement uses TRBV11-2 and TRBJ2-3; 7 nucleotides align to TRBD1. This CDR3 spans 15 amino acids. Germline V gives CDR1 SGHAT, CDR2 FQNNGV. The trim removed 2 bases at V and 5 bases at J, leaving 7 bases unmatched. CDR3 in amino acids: CASSLYGAGGDTQYF. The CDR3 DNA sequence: TGTGCCAGCAGCTTATACGGGGCAGGGGGAGATACGCAGTATTTT.

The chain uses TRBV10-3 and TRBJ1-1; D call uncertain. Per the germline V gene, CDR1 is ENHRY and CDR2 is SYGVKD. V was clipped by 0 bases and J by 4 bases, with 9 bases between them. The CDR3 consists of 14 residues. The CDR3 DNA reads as TGTGCCATCAGTGAGTCATACGGGATCACTGAAGCTTTCTTT. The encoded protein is CAISESYGITEAFF.

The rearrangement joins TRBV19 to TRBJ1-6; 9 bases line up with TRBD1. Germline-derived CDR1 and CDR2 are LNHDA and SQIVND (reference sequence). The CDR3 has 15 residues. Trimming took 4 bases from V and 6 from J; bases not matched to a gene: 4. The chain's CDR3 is CASSTLGQGNSPLHF. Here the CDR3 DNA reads TGTGCCAGTAGTACCCTGGGACAGGGTAATTCACCCCTCCACTTT.

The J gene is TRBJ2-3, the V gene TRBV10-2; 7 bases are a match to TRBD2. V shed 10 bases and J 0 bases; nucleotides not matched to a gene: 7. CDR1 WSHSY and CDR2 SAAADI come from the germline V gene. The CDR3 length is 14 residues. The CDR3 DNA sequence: TGCGCCATCGCTAGCGGAACTAGCACAGATACGCAGTATTTT. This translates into CAIASGTSTDTQYF.

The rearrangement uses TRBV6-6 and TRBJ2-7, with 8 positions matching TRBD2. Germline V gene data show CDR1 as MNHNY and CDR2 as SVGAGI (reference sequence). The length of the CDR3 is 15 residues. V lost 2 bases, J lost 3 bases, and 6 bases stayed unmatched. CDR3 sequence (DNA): TGTGCCAGCAGTTACACGCGGGGGGACCGCTACGAGCAGTACTTC. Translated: CASSYTRGDRYEQYF.

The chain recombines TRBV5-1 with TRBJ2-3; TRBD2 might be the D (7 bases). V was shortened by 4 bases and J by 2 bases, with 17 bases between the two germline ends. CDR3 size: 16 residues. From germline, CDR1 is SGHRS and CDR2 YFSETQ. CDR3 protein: CASSPREGGSTDTQYF. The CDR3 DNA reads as TGCGCCAGCAGCCCCAGGGAGGGGGGGTCCACAGATACGCAGTATTTT.